This T cell receptor (beta chain) originates from a study of siplizumab effects on memory and regulatory T cells. Produced via immunoSEQ multiplex PCR; TCRdb's table is partial and in-frame only. Among some 99,000 clones listed, about 90% were seen once. A remark on this clone: Its antigen is currently unknown.

Study outcomes and limitations: Reactions containing siplizumab showed mappable alloreactive CD4+ clones averaging around 70% Treg-derived, versus 25% to 30% in controls. A small minority of alloreactive clones were mapped to unstimulated subsets. Confirmatory evidence of suppressive function in proliferating siplizumab-culture Tregs was not obtained.

The length of the CDR3 is 16 residues. The V gene's germline CDR1 is SGHAT and CDR2 FQNNGV. V dropped 5 bases and J dropped 6 bases, with 23 bases sitting between them. This receptor was taken from a human donor in good health. What was sequenced was Tregs sorted from blood. The J gene is TRBJ2-7, the V gene TRBV11-2; D may correspond to TRBD1 or TRBD2 (6 bases each). The CDR3 protein is CASSLQGGGLPFEQYF. CDR3 nucleotide sequence: TGTGCCAGCAGCCTTCAAGGTGGGGGGCTACCCTTCGAGCAGTACTTC.